These 30 T cell receptor beta chains originate from one sample sequenced in a study of shared clonotypes between healthy human individuals. Sequenced by immunoSEQ multiplex PCR; TCRdb stores in-frame clones only, minus some. The data hold approximately 1,000,000 clones, with approximately 80% observed a single time. Sequencing was done on a sample of memory CD4+ T cells from PBMCs. This sample's subset: CD45RA-negative fraction. Every receptor here comes from a man aged 18 to 29 in good health. Some clones in this sample may be carry-over from other donors' samples.

The chain joins TRBV6-5 to TRBJ2-5, with TRBD2 matching over 9 bases. In germline, CDR1 is MNHEY, CDR2 SVGAGI. J was trimmed by 1 base and V by 3 bases; bases with no gene match: 6. This CDR3 comprises 16 residues. For the CDR3, the DNA is TGTGCCAGCAGTTATGGGGCGGGAGGGACCCAAGAGACCCAGTACTTC. Amino acid sequence: CASSYGAGGTQETQYF.

A few counts support this clone. This chain connects TRBV19 to TRBJ2-7; D gene uncertain. Germline values: CDR1 LNHDA, CDR2 SQIVND (reference sequence). This CDR3 has 14 amino acids. Deletions cut 3 bases from V and 1 base from J, with 10 bases between. This chain's CDR3 is CASSIGQYSYEQYF. The CDR3 DNA is TGTGCCAGTAGTATCGGTCAGTATTCCTACGAGCAGTACTTC.

The rearrangement links TRBV19 to TRBJ2-7; a possible D gene is TRBD1 (6 bases). CDR3 length: 15 amino acids. The germline CDR1 and CDR2 sequences are LNHDA and SQIVND (reference sequence). V was trimmed by 0 bases and J by 6 bases, leaving 15 bases between them. Written as DNA, the CDR3 is TGTGCCAGTAGTATAGATGGGAACAGGGTCTCCGAGCAGTACTTC. This translates into CASSIDGNRVSEQYF. The whole variable domain, remainder taken from reference TRBV19 and TRBJ2-7, is DGGITQSPKYLFRKEGQNVTLSCEQNLNHDAMYWYRQDPGQGLRLIYYSQIVNDFQKGDIAEGYSVSREKKESFPLTVTSAQKNPTAFYLCASSIDGNRVSEQYFGPGTRLTVT.

In nucleotides, the CDR3 is TGTGCCAGCAGCCCGGCGGGAGCCTTCTCCGAGCAGTACTTC. This gives the protein CASSPAGAFSEQYF. The V gene is TRBV28, the J gene TRBJ2-7; 7 nucleotides align to TRBD2. V shed 6 bases, J shed 6 bases, and the junction held 11 bases outside the gene matches. The germline CDR1 and CDR2 sequences are MDHEN and SYDVKM. The CDR3 sequence is 14 residues long. The whole variable domain, filled in from reference TRBV28 and TRBJ2-7, reads DVKVTQSSRYLVKRTGEKVFLECVQDMDHENMFWYRQDPGLGLRLIYFSYDVKMKEKGDIPEGYSVSREKKERFSLILESASTNQTSMYLCASSPAGAFSEQYFGPGTRLTVT.

The chain joins TRBV5-1 to TRBJ2-3; D remains ambiguous. Germline V gene lookup returns CDR1 SGHRS and CDR2 YFSETQ. The CDR3 consists of 15 residues. V lost 2 bases and J lost 4, with 14 bases in between. The DNA of the CDR3 is TGCGCCAGCAGCTTAGGATTTGAGAGCCCAGATACGCAGTATTTT. This codes for CASSLGFESPDTQYF.

On this clone itself: Other DNA sequences in the sample encode the same CDR3. The chain employs TRBV6-6 and TRBJ2-7; D not certain. CDR3 length equals 15 residues. Per the germline V gene, CDR1 is MNHNY and CDR2 is SVGAGI (reference sequence). With 2 bases removed from V and 0 bases from J, the gap between germline ends came to 11 bases. This CDR3 is CASSYPDGFSYEQYF. CDR3 bases: TGTGCCAGCAGTTACCCCGACGGCTTCTCCTACGAGCAGTACTTC.

The V call is TRBV28, the J call TRBJ1-1; D ambiguous. CDR3 length: 12 amino acids. Germline loops: CDR1 MDHEN, CDR2 SYDVKM. V was clipped by 2 bases and J by 8 bases, with 9 bases between them. The CDR3 nucleotides are TGTGCCAGCAGTTTAGCCGATCGAGAAGCTTTCTTT. Protein product: CASSLADREAFF.

CDR3 sequence: CASSLQTGRGTDTQYF. DNA for the CDR3: TGTGCCAGCAGCCTACAAACCGGCAGGGGGACGGATACGCAGTATTTT. The chain links TRBV11-2 to TRBJ2-3; 7 bases align to TRBD1. The CDR3 covers 16 residues. J was trimmed by 6 bases and V by 5 bases; bases with no gene match: 14. Germline V CDR1 and CDR2: SGHAT, FQNNGV.

V and J are TRBV7-6 and TRBJ2-7; TRBD1 or TRBD2 may be the D gene (5 bases each). The length of the CDR3 is 12 residues. Per germline, CDR1 SGHVS and CDR2 FNYEAQ. V was trimmed by 8 bases and J by 9 bases, leaving 17 bases between them. The DNA for the CDR3 is TGTGCCAGCTCCGGGACCCTAACGGGGCAGTACTTC. Translation gives CASSGTLTGQYF. Together with reference TRBV7-6 and TRBJ2-7, the CDR3 gives the full variable domain: GAGVSQSPRYKVTKRGQDVALRCDPISGHVSLYWYRQALGQGPEFLTYFNYEAQQDKSGLPNDRFSAERPEGSISTLTIQRTEQRDSAMYRCASSGTLTGQYFGPGTRLTVT.

V gene TRBV5-6 combines with J gene TRBJ2-2, with 7 bases identical to TRBD2. V was pared by 6 bases and J by 4 bases, with 6 bases of the junction left unmatched. The CDR3 has 14 residues. Germline-derived CDR1 and CDR2 are SGHDT and YYEEEE. CDR3 protein: CASTGWGGTGELFF. CDR3 DNA sequence: TGTGCCAGCACCGGCTGGGGGGGCACCGGGGAGCTGTTTTTT.

The V gene is TRBV5-4, the J gene TRBJ1-1; no reliable D call. The germline CDR1 and CDR2 sequences are SGHNT and YYREEE (reference sequence). Trimming removed 3 bases at V and 4 bases at J, with 7 bases between. This CDR3 comprises 12 residues. CDR3 residues: CASSWVGTEAFF. In nucleotides, the CDR3 is TGTGCCAGCAGCTGGGTGGGCACTGAAGCTTTCTTT.

This clone was picked up one time. The chain has TRBV27 and TRBJ1-5; no clear D. Trimming left V 4 bases short and J 7 bases short, with 11 bases between. The CDR3 consists of 13 residues. Germline CDR1 MNHEY, CDR2 SMNVEV (reference sequence). DNA for the CDR3: TGTGCCAGCAGTTACTCTCGTTCCCAGCCCCAGCATTTT. This gives the protein CASSYSRSQPQHF.

CDR3 protein: CSVEDGSGSTDTQYF. The CDR3 region has the DNA TGCAGCGTTGAAGATGGGAGCGGGAGCACAGATACGCAGTATTTT. This chain uses TRBV29-1 with TRBJ2-3; possibly TRBD2 for D (6 bases). The V and J ends lost 0 bases and 0 bases respectively, with 10 bases between them. Germline values: CDR1 SQVTM, CDR2 ANQGSEA. The CDR3 covers 15 residues.

This clone showed up just a few times. This chain connects TRBV6-6 to TRBJ2-7; TRBD1 matches 9 bases. Germline lookup yields CDR1 MNHNY and CDR2 SVGAGI (reference sequence). The CDR3 has 15 residues. Trimming removed 6 bases from V and 4 bases from J; junction bases left unmatched: 10. CDR3 nucleotides: TGTGCCAGCAGCCACAGGGGGCGGAGAGGGTACGAGCAGTACTTC. Translating it yields CASSHRGRRGYEQYF.

Comment on this clone: A read error likely explains this, since a far larger clone differs by one base. This CDR3 is also generated by other DNA sequences in the sample. The chain combines TRBV7-3 with TRBJ1-1, with 7 nucleotides matching TRBD1. The CDR3 is 13 residues long. CDR1 SGHTA and CDR2 FQGTGA come from the germline V gene. CDR3 DNA: TGTGCCAGCAGCCTAACAGGGGACACTGAAGCTTTCTTT. Its translation is CASSLTGDTEAFF.

This clone occurred a few times. The V call is TRBV28, the J call TRBJ1-1, with 7 bases fitting TRBD1. The CDR3 runs 13 residues. Germline V gene data show CDR1 as MDHEN and CDR2 as SYDVKM. V trimming: 5 bases; J trimming: 4 bases; junction bases outside the gene matches: 4. The CDR3, as DNA: TGTGCCAGCAGTGCAGGGGGGGGCACTGAAGCTTTCTTT. Residues: CASSAGGGTEAFF.

The chain is built from TRBV6-1 and TRBJ2-7; either TRBD1 or TRBD2 may fit D (5 bases each). Trimming shortened V by 2 bases and J by 2 bases, and 13 bases separated the two germline ends. In germline, CDR1 is MNHNS, CDR2 SASEGT. This CDR3 comprises 15 residues. The CDR3 DNA follows: TGTGCCAGCAGTGAATCTGGGACGGTGACCTACGAGCAGTACTTC. Amino acids: CASSESGTVTYEQYF.

This clone turned up a few times. The CDR3 protein is CASSPGTRGAQYF. The DNA of the CDR3 is TGTGCCAGCAGTCCAGGGACCCGAGGGGCCCAGTACTTC. The rearrangement joins TRBV27 to TRBJ2-5; D is tentatively TRBD1 or TRBD2 (5 bases each). The CDR3 runs to 13 residues. Trimming shortened V by 5 bases and J by 9 bases, and 16 bases separated the two germline ends. Germline V gene data show CDR1 as MNHEY and CDR2 as SMNVEV (reference sequence).

This clone has only a few counts. This chain links TRBV27 with TRBJ1-1, with D possibly being TRBD1 (6 bases). V was pared by 7 bases and J by 6 bases, with 24 bases between. The CDR3 contains 16 residues. Germline V CDR1 and CDR2: MNHEY, SMNVEV (reference sequence). DNA for the CDR3: TGTGCCAGCATCGCAAGCGTCTGGGGGGCGTCCCCTGAAGCTTTCTTT. As protein: CASIASVWGASPEAFF.

This chain uses TRBV5-1 with TRBJ1-1; no clear D gene. Germline values: CDR1 SGHRS, CDR2 YFSETQ. The germline V and J ends were trimmed by 4 bases and 5 bases, with 12 bases remaining between them. This CDR3 is built from 13 residues. The CDR3 DNA sequence: TGCGCCAGCAGCGGGTTATTCGATACTGAAGCTTTCTTT. Its translation is CASSGLFDTEAFF. Full variable domain (outside the CDR3, taken from reference TRBV5-1 and TRBJ1-1): KAGVTQTPRYLIKTRGQQVTLSCSPISGHRSVSWYQQTPGQGLQFLFEYFSETQRNKGNFPGRFSGRQFSNSRSEMNVSTLELGDSALYLCASSGLFDTEAFFGQGTRLTVV.

The genes are TRBV30 and TRBJ2-7; D uncertain. Trimming pared 4 bases from V and 1 base from J, leaving 8 bases between. Germline V gene lookup returns CDR1 GTSNPN and CDR2 SVGIG (reference sequence). The CDR3 loop spans 12 amino acids. In DNA, the CDR3 is TGTGCCTGGACTACGGGTTCCTACGAGCAGTACTTC. Residues: CAWTTGSYEQYF.

The CDR3 here is CASSRAGGGLGTDTQYF. DNA for the CDR3: TGCGCCAGCAGCCGAGCGGGAGGAGGTTTGGGGACAGATACGCAGTATTTT. This rearrangement joins TRBV5-1 to TRBJ2-3; TRBD2 agrees at 9 bases. The CDR3 runs to 17 residues. Germline V CDR1 and CDR2: SGHRS, YFSETQ. The V gene end was trimmed by 4 bases and the J gene end by 3 bases; junction bases not matched to a gene: 12.

The V and J genes are TRBV6-1 and TRBJ2-3, with 8 bases fitting TRBD2. Unmatched junction bases numbered 15, after V lost 0 bases and J lost 1 base. The CDR3 length is 20 residues. Germline CDR1 and CDR2: MNHNS and SASEGT. The CDR3 DNA is TGTGCCAGCAGTGAAGCAATGGGACTAAGCGGGAGCCCCCGCACAGATACGCAGTATTTT. This gives the protein CASSEAMGLSGSPRTDTQYF.

The V and J genes are TRBV4-3 and TRBJ1-1; no clear D gene. This CDR3 has 14 amino acids. CDR1 LGHNA and CDR2 YSLEER come from the germline V gene. Trimming removed 3 bases at V and 4 bases at J, with 12 bases between. The CDR3 loop is CASSHLKQGTEAFF. For the CDR3, the DNA is TGCGCCAGCAGCCACCTCAAACAAGGCACTGAAGCTTTCTTT.

As for this clone: Within the sample, other DNA sequences also encode this same CDR3. This rearrangement joins TRBV5-1 to TRBJ1-1; D is possibly TRBD1 (5 bases). Germline V gene sequence: CDR1 SGHRS, CDR2 YFSETQ. The CDR3 length is 14 residues. Deletions cut 0 bases from V and 0 bases from J, with 6 bases between. The CDR3 DNA follows: TGCGCCAGCAGCTTGGAGGGGATGAACACTGAAGCTTTCTTT. Protein sequence: CASSLEGMNTEAFF.

The chain employs TRBV5-6 and TRBJ2-5; unclear D gene. Per the germline V gene, CDR1 is SGHDT and CDR2 is YYEEEE. V was clipped by 2 bases and J by 2 bases, with 13 bases between them. The CDR3 sequence is 15 residues long. CDR3 nucleotide sequence: TGTGCCAGCAGCTTTACTTTTCAAGCTCAAGAGACCCAGTACTTC. It codes for CASSFTFQAQETQYF.

V gene TRBV28 combines with J gene TRBJ2-5; D may be TRBD1 or TRBD2 (5 bases each). The CDR3 totals 12 residues. From germline, CDR1 is MDHEN and CDR2 SYDVKM. V gave up 9 bases and J gave up 5 bases, with 13 bases separating them. Here the CDR3 DNA reads TGTGCCAGTGGGGACGGGGTTGAGACCCAGTACTTC. As protein: CASGDGVETQYF.

The chain combines TRBV6-4 with TRBJ2-1; perhaps TRBD2 as D (5 bases). The CDR3 totals 14 residues. The V end was cut by 4 bases, the J end by 7 bases, with 14 bases between. Germline V gives CDR1 MRHNA, CDR2 SNTAGT. CDR3 DNA: TGTGCCAGCAGTGCCGAGCTAGGGAGAAATGAGCAGTTCTTC. It yields the protein CASSAELGRNEQFF.

The rearrangement links TRBV28 to TRBJ2-1; D may be TRBD2 (6 bases). Trimming stripped 7 bases from V and 4 bases from J, with 14 bases between. The CDR3 runs 14 residues. The V gene's germline CDR1 is MDHEN and CDR2 SYDVKM. CDR3 sequence reads: CASMQSGQYNEQFF. The CDR3 DNA reads TGTGCCAGCATGCAGAGCGGGCAATACAATGAGCAGTTCTTC.

The chain has TRBV7-2 and TRBJ2-1; D perhaps matches TRBD2 (5 bases). Germline V gene data show CDR1 as SGHTA and CDR2 as FQGNSA. The CDR3 consists of 11 residues. V was shortened by 5 bases and J by 10 bases, with 9 bases between the two germline ends. The CDR3 spells CASSPGLEQFF. The CDR3 bases are TGTGCCAGCAGCCCAGGACTCGAGCAGTTCTTC.